The 15 T cell receptor beta chains listed next were all sequenced from one sample in a study of T cells in localized non-small cell lung cancer. Clones were read by immunoSEQ multiplex PCR, and TCRdb kept only the in-frame ones, dropping some. The sample lists tens of thousands of clones, roughly 90% occurring once. The source material was peripheral blood, sampled before any cancer treatment. These receptors came from a man aged 35 to 70 with stage I squamous cell lung carcinoma.

Here the CDR3 reads CASSLEGSLGTEAFF. The CDR3 DNA is TGCGCCAGCAGCTTGGAGGGGAGCTTGGGCACTGAAGCTTTCTTT. J is TRBJ1-1 and V is TRBV5-1; D might be TRBD1 (5 bases). Trimming pared 0 bases from V and 4 bases from J, leaving 13 bases between. There are 15 residues in the CDR3. Germline CDR1 and CDR2: SGHRS and YFSETQ.

This rearrangement joins TRBV4-1 to TRBJ2-7, with a possible D match to TRBD1 (6 bases). Trimming removed 3 bases at V and 0 bases at J, with 9 bases between. Looked up from germline, CDR1 is MGHRA and CDR2 is YSYEKL. The CDR3 covers 14 residues. Written as DNA, the CDR3 is TGCGCCAGCAGCCAGGGGACATTCTCCTACGAGCAGTACTTC. Protein: CASSQGTFSYEQYF.

The chain couples TRBV9 to TRBJ1-1; no firm D call. The germline gives CDR1 SGDLS, CDR2 YYNGEE. The CDR3 runs 14 residues. The ends were cut back, 4 bases at V and 3 bases at J, with 13 bases in the middle. The CDR3 sequence: CASSPSWGDTEAFF. The CDR3 bases are TGTGCCAGCAGCCCCTCGTGGGGTGACACTGAAGCTTTCTTT.

V usage is TRBV21-1 and J usage is TRBJ1-2. TRBV21-1 is annotated as a pseudogene. The CDR3 loop spans 14 amino acids. CDR3 DNA sequence: TGTGCCAGCAGCAATGGGGGGGCGATAAAAGGCTACACCTTC. Amino acids: CASSNGGAIKGYTF.

The J gene is TRBJ2-3, the V gene TRBV5-1, with D unresolved. There are 14 residues in the CDR3. V was shortened by 1 base and J by 2 bases, with 8 bases between the two germline ends. Germline V gene sequence: CDR1 SGHRS, CDR2 YFSETQ. CDR3 protein: CASSLNRDTDTQYF. In DNA form, the CDR3 reads TGCGCCAGCAGCTTGAACAGAGACACAGATACGCAGTATTTT.

V is TRBV7-9 and J is TRBJ2-6, with D perhaps assigned TRBD1 or TRBD2 (6 bases each). CDR3 length: 15 amino acids. The V gene lost 3 bases and the J gene lost 4 bases, with 10 bases spanning the gap. Germline CDR1 reads SEHNR; CDR2 reads FQNEAQ (reference sequence). CDR3 sequence (DNA): TGTGCCAGCAGCTTTGGGGGGCCGGGGGCCAACGTCCTGACTTTC. It encodes CASSFGGPGANVLTF.

V is TRBV6-5 and J is TRBJ1-6; D might be TRBD1 (6 bases). The CDR3 sequence is 14 residues long. The germline gives CDR1 MNHEY, CDR2 SVGAGI. Trimming took 5 bases from V and 14 from J, leaving 19 bases between them. Here the CDR3 reads CASSTGTRVRALHF. The CDR3 DNA reads as TGTGCCAGCAGTACCGGGACACGGGTTAGGGCCCTCCACTTT.

This sequence joins TRBV4-2 and TRBJ1-5; D may be TRBD1 (5 bases). The germline V and J ends were trimmed by 0 bases and 7 bases, with 16 bases remaining between them. In germline, CDR1 is LGHNA, CDR2 YNFKEQ. The CDR3 contains 16 residues. The CDR3 DNA follows: TGTGCCAGCAGCCAAGAAGGGGCCCGTGGGAGCCAGCCCCAGCATTTT. Its protein product is CASSQEGARGSQPQHF.

The chain joins TRBV4-2 to TRBJ2-4; a weak D match, TRBD1 (6 bases). The CDR3 covers 17 residues. Germline V gives CDR1 LGHNA, CDR2 YNFKEQ. V lost 1 base and J 1 base, leaving 14 bases between the germline ends. Here the CDR3 reads CASSQVQGDIAKNIQYF. CDR3 nucleotides: TGTGCCAGCAGCCAAGTACAGGGAGATATTGCCAAAAACATTCAGTACTTC.

The chain combines TRBV9 with TRBJ2-2, with a tentative D call TRBD2 (7 bases). This CDR3 has 18 amino acids. The germline gives CDR1 SGDLS, CDR2 YYNGEE. The V and J ends lost 0 bases and 4 bases respectively, with 19 bases between them. CDR3 coding DNA: TGTGCCAGCAGCGTAGTTCGGGGGGCCCTGATCGGCACCGGGGAGCTGTTTTTT. Its translation is CASSVVRGALIGTGELFF.

CDR3 loop: CASSQSTGELFF. CDR3 bases: TGTGCCAGCAGTCAGAGCACCGGGGAGCTGTTTTTT. The rearrangement uses TRBV7-3 and TRBJ2-2; D unclear. Trimming pared 6 bases from V and 4 bases from J, leaving 6 bases between. CDR3 size: 12 residues. Germline V gene data show CDR1 as SGHTA and CDR2 as FQGTGA.

The chain carries TRBV28 and TRBJ1-1, with 10 positions matching TRBD1. Germline CDR1 MDHEN, CDR2 SYDVKM. The trim removed 6 bases at V and 6 bases at J, leaving 10 bases unmatched. The CDR3 loop spans 15 amino acids. CDR3 DNA: TGTGCCAGCAGATCCTTGTGGGACAGGGGAGCTGAAGCTTTCTTT. Translating gives CASRSLWDRGAEAFF.

V usage is TRBV18 and J usage is TRBJ1-5; tentative D call: TRBD1 (5 bases). Germline-derived CDR1 and CDR2 are KGHSH and LQKENI. V lost 5 bases to trimming and J lost 3 bases, with 14 bases between them. This CDR3 is 15 amino acids long. CDR3 loop: CASSSGTAHNQPQHF. Written as DNA, the CDR3 is TGTGCCAGCTCATCTGGGACGGCGCACAATCAGCCCCAGCATTTT.

The V call is TRBV27, the J call TRBJ1-1; D perhaps matches TRBD1 (5 bases). The CDR3 has 14 amino acids. Trimming left V 4 bases short and J 0 bases short, with 9 bases between. Germline assignment: CDR1 MNHEY and CDR2 SMNVEV (reference sequence). CDR3 residues: CASSWMGLNTEAFF. Written as DNA, the CDR3 is TGTGCCAGCAGTTGGATGGGGCTGAACACTGAAGCTTTCTTT.

This clone came up a few times. The same CDR3 also results from other DNA sequences found in this sample. The chain carries TRBV11-2 and TRBJ2-1, with TRBD2 as a possible D gene (5 bases). V lost 0 bases to trimming and J lost 0 bases, with 9 bases between them. The CDR3 sequence is 16 residues long. CDR1 is SGHAT and CDR2 is FQNNGV in the germline V gene. The CDR3 sequence is CASSLEGRASYNEQFF. The CDR3 DNA follows: TGTGCCAGCAGCTTAGAAGGGCGGGCCTCCTACAATGAGCAGTTCTTC. The complete variable domain, with remaining parts taken from reference TRBV11-2 and TRBJ2-1, reads EAGVAQSPRYKIIEKRQSVAFWCNPISGHATLYWYQQILGQGPKLLIQFQNNGVVDDSQLPKDRFSAERLKGVDSTLKIQPAKLEDSAVYLCASSLEGRASYNEQFFGPGTRLTVL.